The rows below give T cell receptor beta chains drawn from one sample of a study of breast tumors, draining lymph nodes, adjacent tissues. MiXCR was run by TCRdb on the multiplex PCR reads, yielding one entry per CDR3 protein. This sample has about 230,000 distinct CDR3 sequences, with about 30% found just once. Material for sequencing was axillary lymph node tissue. The receptor set was obtained from a female donor with breast cancer. Some clones in this sample may be carry-over from other donors' samples. The CDR3 runs from the conserved cysteine through the conserved F or W. The D gene is left open where the match is weak. Expanded clones get a size class; other rows say once, few or many, or leave the size out.

V	J	size	D	CDR3	DNA
TRBV7-3	TRBJ2-7	many	-	CASSLSRGNEQYF	TGTGCCAGCAGCTTATCACGGGGGAACGAGCAGTACTTC
TRBV5-1	TRBJ2-6	many	-	CASSTAAGAGANVLTF	TGCGCCAGCAGTACCGCAGCAGGGGCTGGGGCCAACGTCCTGACTTTC
TRBV29-1	TRBJ1-2	many	-	CSVDSGDGYTF	TGCAGCGTTGACTCAGGGGATGGCTACACCTTC
TRBV19	TRBJ2-7	many	TRBD1	CASSHPRGRNYEQYF	TGTGCCAGTAGTCACCCCAGGGGGCGCAACTACGAGCAGTACTTC
TRBV20-1	TRBJ1-3	many	TRBD1	CSARGDRVTGNTIYF	TGCAGTGCTAGAGGGGACAGGGTTACCGGAAACACCATATATTTT
TRBV18	TRBJ2-7	many	TRBD2	CASSRGRAVDEQYF	TGTGCCAGCTCACGCGGGAGGGCCGTCGACGAGCAGTACTTC
TRBV5-6	TRBJ2-5	-	TRBD1	CASSWGGQGHIYF	TGTGCCAGCAGCTGGGGGGGACAGGGGCACATATACTTC
TRBV20-1	TRBJ2-5	many	TRBD1	CSARVYRTGPTATQYF	TGCAGTGCTAGAGTATATCGGACAGGTCCGACGGCGACCCAGTACTTC
TRBV4-1	TRBJ2-7	many	-	CASSPSSTARLPYEQYF	TGCGCCAGCAGCCCCTCTAGTACGGCGCGACTACCCTACGAGCAGTACTTC
TRBV10-2	TRBJ2-1	many	TRBD2	CASRIAGGFDEQFF	TGCGCCAGCAGAATAGCGGGAGGGTTCGATGAGCAGTTCTTC
TRBV6-1	TRBJ2-1	many	TRBD2	CASSASGSSYNEQFF	TGTGCCAGTAGTGCTAGCGGTTCCTCCTACAATGAGCAGTTCTTC
TRBV9	TRBJ2-2	many	TRBD2	CASSPSGRPNTGELFF	TGTGCCAGCAGCCCTAGCGGGAGGCCTAACACCGGGGAGCTGTTTTTT
TRBV20-1	TRBJ2-2	-	-	CSARMPGAGELFF	TGCAGTGCTAGGATGCCGGGGGCCGGGGAGCTGTTTTTT
TRBV5-1	TRBJ2-3	many	-	CASSLDGVGVTQYF	TGCGCCAGCAGCTTGGATGGGGTAGGGGTTACGCAGTATTTT
TRBV7-9	TRBJ2-1	many	-	CASSFGNEQFF	TGTGCCAGCAGCTTCGGGAATGAGCAGTTCTTC
TRBV11-2	TRBJ2-6	many	-	CASSSVMYSGANVLTF	TGTGCCAGCAGCTCAGTAATGTACTCTGGGGCCAACGTCCTGACTTTC
TRBV5-1	TRBJ2-5	many	-	CASSLDDTLGETQYF	TGCGCCAGCAGCTTGGACGACACCCTGGGGGAGACCCAGTACTTC
TRBV7-8	TRBJ1-5	many	-	CASSLEGFGNQPQHF	TGTGCCAGCAGCTTAGAGGGATTCGGCAATCAGCCCCAGCATTTT
TRBV19	TRBJ2-1	many	TRBD2	CASSGGLAAYNEQFF	TGTGCCAGTAGTGGTGGACTAGCGGCTTACAATGAGCAGTTCTTC
TRBV5-1	TRBJ2-1	many	TRBD2	CASSLAGGFPEQFF	TGCGCCAGCAGCTTAGCGGGAGGATTCCCTGAGCAGTTCTTC
TRBV2	TRBJ2-5	-	TRBD2	CAGREGLAGQETQYF	TGTGCCGGCAGGGAAGGACTAGCGGGTCAAGAGACCCAGTACTTC
TRBV7-9	TRBJ2-1	many	TRBD1	CASSFGTGDGYNEQFF	TGTGCCAGCAGCTTTGGTACAGGGGACGGTTACAATGAGCAGTTCTTC
TRBV12-3/TRBV12-4	TRBJ1-3	once	-	CASSNNPGTGNTIYF	TGTGCCAGCAGCAACAACCCCGGGACTGGAAACACCATATATTTT
TRBV24-1	TRBJ2-5	-	TRBD1	CATSETGGETQYF	TGTGCCACCAGTGAGACAGGGGGGGAGACCCAGTACTTC
TRBV6-6	TRBJ1-5	-	-	CASSGSHNQPQHF	TGTGCCAGCAGTGGCAGCCACAATCAGCCCCAGCATTTT
TRBV2	TRBJ2-2	-	TRBD1	CASSASTGSTGELFF	TGTGCCAGCAGTGCCTCGACAGGGTCCACCGGGGAGCTGTTTTTT
TRBV7-9	TRBJ2-7	-	TRBD2	CASSPGTSGGVYEQYF	TGTGCCAGCAGCCCGGGGACTAGCGGGGGGGTCTACGAGCAGTACTTC
TRBV5-1	TRBJ1-1	few	TRBD1	CASSLAPGQLNTEAFF	TGCGCCAGCAGCTTGGCCCCGGGACAGTTAAACACTGAAGCTTTCTTT
TRBV27	TRBJ2-1	many	TRBD2	CASSKAGGGYNEQFF	TGTGCCAGCAGCAAAGCGGGAGGAGGTTACAATGAGCAGTTCTTC
TRBV7-2	TRBJ1-5	many	TRBD1	CASSRTGMNQPQHF	TGTGCCAGCAGCCGGACAGGGATGAATCAGCCCCAGCATTTT
TRBV7-2	TRBJ1-1	-	-	CASSLVGASTEAFF	TGTGCCAGCAGCTTAGTTGGGGCTAGCACTGAAGCTTTCTTT
TRBV19	TRBJ2-7	-	TRBD2	CASSGTSGFSEQYF	TGTGCCAGTAGCGGGACTAGCGGTTTCTCCGAGCAGTACTTC